This T cell receptor beta chain was documented in a study of T cell repertoires in cytomegalovirus infection. At the level of the study: Indications came from public TCR beta signatures; they pointed to CMV infection and to a matching HLA type. Points from the study as a whole: There were HLA-C-restricted CMV-specific TCR beta clonotypes dominating the ex vivo response. Cumulative frequency (of public TCR beta family members) identified carriers of CMV plus the relevant HLA.

CDR1 is MNHEY, CDR2 SVGEGT, per germline. This CDR3 spans 13 amino acids. Trimming took off 2 bases at V and 7 bases at J, with 9 bases between the two ends. The sample holds a few counts of this clonotype. Its specificity is unknown. TCRdb called the reads again in MiXCR, with one record for every CDR3 protein. The sample has about 160,000 distinct CDR3 sequences; about 15% are singletons. The receptor's source is a human donor in good health (CMV status not recorded). Some clones in this sample may be carry-over from other donors' samples. V gene TRBV6-2 or TRBV6-3 combines with J gene TRBJ2-1, with D unresolved. Input material: CD8+ T cells from PBMCs. The CDR3 DNA reads TGTGCCAGCAGTTACGCGGCCAGAAATGAGCAGTTCTTC. As protein: CASSYAARNEQFF.